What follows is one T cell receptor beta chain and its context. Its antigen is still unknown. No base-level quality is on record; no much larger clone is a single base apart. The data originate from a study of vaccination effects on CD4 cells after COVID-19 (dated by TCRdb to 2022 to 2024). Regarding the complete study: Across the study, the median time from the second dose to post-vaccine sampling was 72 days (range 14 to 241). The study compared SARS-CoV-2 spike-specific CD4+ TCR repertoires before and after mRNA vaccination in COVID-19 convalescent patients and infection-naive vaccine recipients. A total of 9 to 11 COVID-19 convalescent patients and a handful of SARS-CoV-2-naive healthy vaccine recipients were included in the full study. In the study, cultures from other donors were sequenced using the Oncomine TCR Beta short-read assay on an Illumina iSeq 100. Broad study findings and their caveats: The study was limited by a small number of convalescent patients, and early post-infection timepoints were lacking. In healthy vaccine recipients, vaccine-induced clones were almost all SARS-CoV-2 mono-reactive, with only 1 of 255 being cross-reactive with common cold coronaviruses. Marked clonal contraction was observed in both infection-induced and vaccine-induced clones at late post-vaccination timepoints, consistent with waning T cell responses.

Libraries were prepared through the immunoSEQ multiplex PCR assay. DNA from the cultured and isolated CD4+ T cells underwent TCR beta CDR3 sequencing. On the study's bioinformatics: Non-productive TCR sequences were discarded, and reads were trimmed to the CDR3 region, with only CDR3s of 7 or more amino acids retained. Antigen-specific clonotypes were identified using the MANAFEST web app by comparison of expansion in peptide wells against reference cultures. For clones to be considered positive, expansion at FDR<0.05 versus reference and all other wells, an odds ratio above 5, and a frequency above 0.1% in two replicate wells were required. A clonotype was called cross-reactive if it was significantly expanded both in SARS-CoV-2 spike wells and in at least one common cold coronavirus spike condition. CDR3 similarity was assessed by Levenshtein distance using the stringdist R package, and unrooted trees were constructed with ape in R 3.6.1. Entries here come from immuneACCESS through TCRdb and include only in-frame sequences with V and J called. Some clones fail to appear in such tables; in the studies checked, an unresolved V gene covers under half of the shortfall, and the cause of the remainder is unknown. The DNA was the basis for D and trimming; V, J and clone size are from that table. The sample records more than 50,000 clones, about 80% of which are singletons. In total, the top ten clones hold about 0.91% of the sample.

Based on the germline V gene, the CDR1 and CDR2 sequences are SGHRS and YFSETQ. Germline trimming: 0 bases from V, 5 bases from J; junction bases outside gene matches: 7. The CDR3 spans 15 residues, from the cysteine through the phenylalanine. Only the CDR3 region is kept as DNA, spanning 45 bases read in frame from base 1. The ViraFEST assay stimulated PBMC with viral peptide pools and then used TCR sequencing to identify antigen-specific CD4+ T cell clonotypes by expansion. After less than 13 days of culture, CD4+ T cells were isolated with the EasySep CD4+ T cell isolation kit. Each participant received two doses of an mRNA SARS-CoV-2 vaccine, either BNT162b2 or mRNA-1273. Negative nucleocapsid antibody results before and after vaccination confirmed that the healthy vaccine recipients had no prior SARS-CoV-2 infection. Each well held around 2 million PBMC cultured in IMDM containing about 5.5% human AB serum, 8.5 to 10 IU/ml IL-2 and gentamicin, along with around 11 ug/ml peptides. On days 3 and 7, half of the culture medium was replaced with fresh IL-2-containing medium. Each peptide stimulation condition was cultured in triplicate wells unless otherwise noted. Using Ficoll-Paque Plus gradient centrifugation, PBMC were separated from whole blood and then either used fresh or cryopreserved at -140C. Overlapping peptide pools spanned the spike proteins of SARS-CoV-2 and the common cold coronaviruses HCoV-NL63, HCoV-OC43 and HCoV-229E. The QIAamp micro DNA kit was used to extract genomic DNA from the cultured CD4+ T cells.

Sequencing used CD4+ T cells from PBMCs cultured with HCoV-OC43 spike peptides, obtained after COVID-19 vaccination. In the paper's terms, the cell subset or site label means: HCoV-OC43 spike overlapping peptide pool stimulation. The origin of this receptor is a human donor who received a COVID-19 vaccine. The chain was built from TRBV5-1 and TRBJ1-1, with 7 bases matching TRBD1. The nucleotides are TGCGCCAGCAGCTTGGTCGAGACAGGGAGTACTGAAGCTTTCTTT. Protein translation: CASSLVETGSTEAFF.